This T cell receptor (beta chain) came from a study of cytomegalovirus exposure and HLA in healthy donors. Study results and limitations: Some V segments, including TRBV6-2 and TRBV6-3, were excluded as indistinguishable.

The CDR3 is 19 amino acids. V lost 3 bases and J 3 bases, leaving 23 bases between the germline ends. The germline V gene encodes CDR1 MDHEN and CDR2 SYDVKM. The PCR was carried out with 60 Vbeta primers and 13 Jbeta primers. Repertoires were generated with immunoSEQ multiplex PCR, while TCRdb's copy carries only in-frame clones and drops some. The sample lists 150,000 to 200,000 clones; roughly 80% were seen once. In the case of this clone: The antigen remains unidentified.

The sequence derives from a male donor in good health and CMV-seronegative. The chain combines TRBV28 with TRBJ2-2; a possible D gene is TRBD1 (6 bases). The material sequenced was PBMCs. CDR3 region: CASSFPPLEFRQDTGELFF. Written as DNA, the CDR3 is TGTGCCAGCAGTTTCCCCCCCCTGGAGTTCCGACAGGACACCGGGGAGCTGTTTTTT.